The TCR beta chain under discussion was sequenced for a study of cytomegalovirus exposure and HLA in healthy donors. V was trimmed by 5 bases and J by 6 bases, leaving 20 bases between them. The CDR3 is 15 residues long. In germline, CDR1 is MNHEY, CDR2 SVGAGI. PCR primers comprised 60 Vbeta and 13 Jbeta primers. Sequencing used immunoSEQ multiplex PCR; TCRdb keeps in-frame clones, though not all of them. The sample records hundreds of thousands of clones, about 89% being singletons. As to this clone: Its antigen is unidentified.

Study-wide results and caveats: In the analysis, some V segments, TRBV6-2 and TRBV6-3 included, were excluded as indistinguishable. Despite most TCR sequences being rare, some public TCRs occurred in many donors. In a later analysis, a missense DCLRE1C variant was linked to TCR beta V- and J-gene trimming.

This sequence originates from a woman aged 18 to 35 in good health and CMV-seronegative. The sequencing input was PBMCs. J is TRBJ2-7 and V is TRBV6-5, with D maybe TRBD2 (6 bases). In DNA form, the CDR3 reads TGTGCCAGCAGTAAAGAATCGACGGGAGACGGCGAGCAGTACTTC. Its translation: CASSKESTGDGEQYF.